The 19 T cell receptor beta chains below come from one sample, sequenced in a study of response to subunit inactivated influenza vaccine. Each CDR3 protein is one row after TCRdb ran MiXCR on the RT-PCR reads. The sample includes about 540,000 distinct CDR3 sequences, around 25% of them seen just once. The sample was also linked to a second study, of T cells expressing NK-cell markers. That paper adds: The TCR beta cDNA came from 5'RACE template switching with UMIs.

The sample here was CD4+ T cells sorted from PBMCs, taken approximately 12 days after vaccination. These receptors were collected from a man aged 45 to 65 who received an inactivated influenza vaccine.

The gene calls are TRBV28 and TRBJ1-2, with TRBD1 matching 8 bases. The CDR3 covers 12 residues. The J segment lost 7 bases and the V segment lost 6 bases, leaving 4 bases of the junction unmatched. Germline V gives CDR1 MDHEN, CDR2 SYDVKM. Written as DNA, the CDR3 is TGTGCCAGCAGCGACAGGGGTAGTGGCTACACCTTC. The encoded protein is CASSDRGSGYTF.

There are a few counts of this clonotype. This CDR3 is CSAHRTGLAHEQYF. The CDR3 DNA is TGCAGTGCTCACCGCACGGGACTAGCCCACGAGCAGTACTTC. This chain links TRBV20-1 with TRBJ2-7; 9 positions match TRBD2. J was trimmed by 5 bases and V by 5 bases; bases with no gene match: 10. The CDR3 runs 14 residues. CDR1 is DFQATT and CDR2 is SNEGSKA in the germline V gene (reference sequence).

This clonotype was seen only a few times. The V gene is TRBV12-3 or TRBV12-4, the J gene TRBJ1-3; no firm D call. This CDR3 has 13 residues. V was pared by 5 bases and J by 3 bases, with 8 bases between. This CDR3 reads CASSASGGNTIYF. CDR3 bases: TGTGCCAGCAGTGCAAGCGGTGGAAACACCATATATTTT.

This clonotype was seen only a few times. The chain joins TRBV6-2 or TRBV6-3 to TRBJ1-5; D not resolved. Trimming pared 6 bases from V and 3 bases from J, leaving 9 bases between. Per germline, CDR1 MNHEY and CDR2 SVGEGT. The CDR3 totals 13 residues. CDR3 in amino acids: CASRIGVNQPQHF. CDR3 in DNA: TGTGCCAGCAGGATTGGGGTCAATCAGCCCCAGCATTTT.

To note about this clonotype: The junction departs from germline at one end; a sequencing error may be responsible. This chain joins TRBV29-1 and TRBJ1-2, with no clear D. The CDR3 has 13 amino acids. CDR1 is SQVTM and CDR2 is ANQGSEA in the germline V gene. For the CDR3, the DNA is TGCAGCGTTGGTAAAGGGCCTAACTATGGCTACTCCTTC. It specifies CSVGKGPNYGYSF. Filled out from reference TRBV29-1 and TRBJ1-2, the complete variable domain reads SAVISQKPSRDICQRGTSLTIQCQVDSQVTMMFWYRQQPGQSLTLIATANQGSEATYESGFVIDKFPISRPNLTFSTLTVSNMSPEDSSIYLCSVGKGPNYGYSFGSGTRLTVV.

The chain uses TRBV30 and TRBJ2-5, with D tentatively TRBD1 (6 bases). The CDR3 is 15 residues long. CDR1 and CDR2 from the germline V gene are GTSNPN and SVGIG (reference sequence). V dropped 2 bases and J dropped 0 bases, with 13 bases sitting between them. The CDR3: CAWSLLDSDQETQYF. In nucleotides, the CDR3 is TGTGCCTGGAGTCTACTGGACAGTGACCAAGAGACCCAGTACTTC.

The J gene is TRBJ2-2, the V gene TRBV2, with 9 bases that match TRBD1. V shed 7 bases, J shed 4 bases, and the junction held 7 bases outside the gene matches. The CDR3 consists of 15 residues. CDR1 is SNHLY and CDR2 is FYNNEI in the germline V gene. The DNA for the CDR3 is TGTGCCAGCACCCGGGACAGGGTAGGCACCGGGGAGCTGTTTTTT. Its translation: CASTRDRVGTGELFF.

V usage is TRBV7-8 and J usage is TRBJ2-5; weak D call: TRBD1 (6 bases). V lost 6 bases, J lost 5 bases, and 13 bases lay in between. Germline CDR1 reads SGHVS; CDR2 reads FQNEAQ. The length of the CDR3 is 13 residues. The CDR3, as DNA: TGTGCCAGCAGAACAGGGCGGCGGGAGACCCAGTACTTC. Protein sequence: CASRTGRRETQYF.

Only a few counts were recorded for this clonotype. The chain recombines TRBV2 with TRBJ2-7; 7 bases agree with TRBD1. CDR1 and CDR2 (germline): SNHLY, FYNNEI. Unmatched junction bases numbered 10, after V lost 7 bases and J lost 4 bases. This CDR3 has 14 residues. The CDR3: CASIGQGVNYEQYF. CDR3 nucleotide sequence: TGTGCCAGCATCGGTCAGGGGGTGAATTACGAGCAGTACTTC. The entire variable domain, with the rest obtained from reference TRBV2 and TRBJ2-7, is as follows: EPEVTQTPSHQVTQMGQEVILRCVPISNHLYFYWYRQILGQKVEFLVSFYNNEISEKSEIFDDQFSVERPDGSNFTLKIRSTKLEDSAMYFCASIGQGVNYEQYFGPGTRLTVT.

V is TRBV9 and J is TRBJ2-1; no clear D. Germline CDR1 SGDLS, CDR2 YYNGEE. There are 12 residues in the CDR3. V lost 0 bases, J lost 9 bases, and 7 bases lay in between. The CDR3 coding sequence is TGTGCCAGCAGCGTAGTAAGAGGTGAGCAGTTCTTC. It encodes CASSVVRGEQFF.

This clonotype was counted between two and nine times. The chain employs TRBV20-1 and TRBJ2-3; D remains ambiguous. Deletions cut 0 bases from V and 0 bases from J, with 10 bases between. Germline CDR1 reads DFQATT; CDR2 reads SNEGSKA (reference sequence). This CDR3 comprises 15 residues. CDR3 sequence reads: CSARDDGLSTDTQYF. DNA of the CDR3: TGCAGTGCTAGAGATGACGGGCTTAGCACAGATACGCAGTATTTT.

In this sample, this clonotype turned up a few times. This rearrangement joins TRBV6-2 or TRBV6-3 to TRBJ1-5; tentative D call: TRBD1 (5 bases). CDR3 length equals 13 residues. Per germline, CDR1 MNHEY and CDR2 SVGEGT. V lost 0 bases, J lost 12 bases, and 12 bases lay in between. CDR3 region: CASSYSSGVSQHF. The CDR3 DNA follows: TGTGCCAGCAGTTACTCATCGGGGGTTAGCCAGCATTTT.

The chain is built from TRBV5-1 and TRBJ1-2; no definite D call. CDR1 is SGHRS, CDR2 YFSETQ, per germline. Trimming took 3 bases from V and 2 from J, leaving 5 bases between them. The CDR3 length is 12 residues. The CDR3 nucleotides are TGCGCCAGCAGCTCACAGAACTATGGCTACACCTTC. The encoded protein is CASSSQNYGYTF.

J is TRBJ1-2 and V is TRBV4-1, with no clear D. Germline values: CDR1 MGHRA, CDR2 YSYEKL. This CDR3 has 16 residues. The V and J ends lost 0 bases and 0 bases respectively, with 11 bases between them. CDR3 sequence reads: CASSQDDTASNYGYTF. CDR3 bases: TGCGCCAGCAGCCAAGATGATACAGCTTCTAACTATGGCTACACCTTC.

Here the CDR3 reads CSARKGSGYEQYF. CDR3 sequence (DNA): TGCAGTGCTAGAAAGGGTAGTGGCTACGAGCAGTACTTC. This chain uses TRBV20-1 with TRBJ2-7; D is ambiguous. V lost 2 bases to trimming and J lost 3 bases, with 11 bases between them. This CDR3 is built from 13 residues. Germline CDR1 reads DFQATT; CDR2 reads SNEGSKA (reference sequence).

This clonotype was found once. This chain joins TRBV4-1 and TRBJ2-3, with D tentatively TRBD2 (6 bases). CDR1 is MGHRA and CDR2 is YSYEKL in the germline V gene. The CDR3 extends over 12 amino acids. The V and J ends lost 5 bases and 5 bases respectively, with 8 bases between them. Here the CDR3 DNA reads TGCGCCAGCAGCGAGGGACTAGATACGCAGTATTTT. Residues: CASSEGLDTQYF.

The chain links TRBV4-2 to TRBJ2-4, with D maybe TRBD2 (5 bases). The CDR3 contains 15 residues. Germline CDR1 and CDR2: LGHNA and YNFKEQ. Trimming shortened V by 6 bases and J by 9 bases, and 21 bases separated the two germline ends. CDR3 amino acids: CASRPSDASGIIQYF. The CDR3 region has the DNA TGTGCCAGCAGACCTTCGGACGCGAGCGGTATCATTCAGTACTTC.

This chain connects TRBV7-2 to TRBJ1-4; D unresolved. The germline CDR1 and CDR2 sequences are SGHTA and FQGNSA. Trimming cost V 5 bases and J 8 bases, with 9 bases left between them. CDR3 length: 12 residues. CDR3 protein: CASSLWREKLFF. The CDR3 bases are TGTGCCAGCAGCCTTTGGAGGGAAAAACTGTTTTTT.

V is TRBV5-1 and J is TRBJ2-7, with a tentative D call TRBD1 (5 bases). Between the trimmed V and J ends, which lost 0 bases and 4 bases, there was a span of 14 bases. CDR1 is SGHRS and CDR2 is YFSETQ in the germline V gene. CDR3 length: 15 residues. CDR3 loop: CASSLDYSGFYEQYF. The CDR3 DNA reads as TGCGCCAGCAGCTTGGACTATTCAGGGTTTTACGAGCAGTACTTC. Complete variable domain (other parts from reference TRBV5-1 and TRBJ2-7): KAGVTQTPRYLIKTRGQQVTLSCSPISGHRSVSWYQQTPGQGLQFLFEYFSETQRNKGNFPGRFSGRQFSNSRSEMNVSTLELGDSALYLCASSLDYSGFYEQYFGPGTRLTVT.